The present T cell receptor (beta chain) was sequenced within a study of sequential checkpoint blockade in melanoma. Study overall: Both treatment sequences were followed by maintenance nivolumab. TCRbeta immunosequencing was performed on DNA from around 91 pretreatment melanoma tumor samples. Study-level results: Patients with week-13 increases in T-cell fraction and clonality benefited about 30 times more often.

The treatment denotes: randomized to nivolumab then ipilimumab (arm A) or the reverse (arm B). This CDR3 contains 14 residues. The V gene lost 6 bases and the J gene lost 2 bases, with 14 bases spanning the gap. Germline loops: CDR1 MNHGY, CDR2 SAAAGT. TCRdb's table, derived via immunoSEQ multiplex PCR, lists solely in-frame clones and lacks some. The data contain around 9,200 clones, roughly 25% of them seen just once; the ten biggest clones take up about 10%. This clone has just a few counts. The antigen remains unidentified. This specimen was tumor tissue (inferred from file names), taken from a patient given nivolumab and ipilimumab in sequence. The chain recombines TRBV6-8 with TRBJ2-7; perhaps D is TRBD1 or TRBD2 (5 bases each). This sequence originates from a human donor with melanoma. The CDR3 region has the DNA TGTGCCAGCAGCAGAGAATCGGGACCCTACGAGCAGTACTTC. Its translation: CASSRESGPYEQYF.